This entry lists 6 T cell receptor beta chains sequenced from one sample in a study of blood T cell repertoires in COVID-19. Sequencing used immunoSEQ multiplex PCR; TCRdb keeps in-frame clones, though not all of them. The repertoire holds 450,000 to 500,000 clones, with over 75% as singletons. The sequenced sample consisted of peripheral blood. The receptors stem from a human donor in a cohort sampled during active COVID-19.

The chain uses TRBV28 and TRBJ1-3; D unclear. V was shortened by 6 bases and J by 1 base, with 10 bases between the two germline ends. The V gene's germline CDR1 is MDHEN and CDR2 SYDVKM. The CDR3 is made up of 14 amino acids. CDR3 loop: CASSRGPSGNTIYF. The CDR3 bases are TGTGCCAGCAGCCGGGGTCCTTCTGGAAACACCATATATTTT.

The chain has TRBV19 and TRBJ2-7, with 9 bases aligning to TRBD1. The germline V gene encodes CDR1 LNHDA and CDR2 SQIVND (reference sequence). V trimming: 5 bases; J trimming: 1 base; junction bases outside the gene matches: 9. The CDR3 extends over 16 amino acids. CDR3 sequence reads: CASSDPGTGRSYEQYF. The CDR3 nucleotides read TGTGCCAGTAGTGACCCCGGGACAGGGAGGTCCTACGAGCAGTACTTC.

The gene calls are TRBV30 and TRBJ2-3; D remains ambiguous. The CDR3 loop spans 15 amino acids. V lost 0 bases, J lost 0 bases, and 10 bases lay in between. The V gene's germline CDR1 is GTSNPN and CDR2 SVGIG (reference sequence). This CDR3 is CAWSVPGSSTDTQYF. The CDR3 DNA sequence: TGTGCCTGGAGTGTACCCGGGTCCAGCACAGATACGCAGTATTTT.

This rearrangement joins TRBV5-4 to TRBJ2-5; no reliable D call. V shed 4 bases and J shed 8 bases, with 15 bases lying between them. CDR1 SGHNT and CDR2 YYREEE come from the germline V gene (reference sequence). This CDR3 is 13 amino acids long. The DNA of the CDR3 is TGTGCCAGCAGCGAGGCCCTCCCCTCAACCCAGTACTTC. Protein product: CASSEALPSTQYF.

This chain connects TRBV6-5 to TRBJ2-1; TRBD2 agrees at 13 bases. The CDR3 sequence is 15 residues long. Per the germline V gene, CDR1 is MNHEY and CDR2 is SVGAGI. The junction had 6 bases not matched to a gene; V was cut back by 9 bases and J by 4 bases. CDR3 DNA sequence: TGTGCCAGTGAGGAACTAGCGGGAGGGTACAATGAGCAGTTCTTC. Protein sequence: CASEELAGGYNEQFF.

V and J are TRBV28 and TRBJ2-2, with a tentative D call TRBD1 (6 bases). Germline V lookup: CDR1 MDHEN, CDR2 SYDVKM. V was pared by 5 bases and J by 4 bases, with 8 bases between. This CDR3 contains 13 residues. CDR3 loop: CASSPRGTGELFF. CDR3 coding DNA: TGTGCCAGCAGTCCCAGGGGCACCGGGGAGCTGTTTTTT.